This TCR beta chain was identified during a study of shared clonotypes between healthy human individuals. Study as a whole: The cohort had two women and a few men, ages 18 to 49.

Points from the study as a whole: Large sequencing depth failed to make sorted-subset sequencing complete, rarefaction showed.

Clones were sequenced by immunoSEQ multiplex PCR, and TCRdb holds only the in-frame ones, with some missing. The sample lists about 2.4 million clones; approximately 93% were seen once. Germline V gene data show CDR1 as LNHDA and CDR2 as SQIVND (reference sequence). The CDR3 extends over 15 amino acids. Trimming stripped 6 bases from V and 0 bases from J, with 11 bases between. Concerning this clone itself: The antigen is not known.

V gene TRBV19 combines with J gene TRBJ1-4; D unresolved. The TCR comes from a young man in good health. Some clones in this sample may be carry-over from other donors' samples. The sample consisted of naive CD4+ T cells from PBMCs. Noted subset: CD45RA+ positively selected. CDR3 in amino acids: CASSYSYATNEKLFF. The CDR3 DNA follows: TGTGCCAGTAGCTACTCTTATGCAACTAATGAAAAACTGTTTTTT.